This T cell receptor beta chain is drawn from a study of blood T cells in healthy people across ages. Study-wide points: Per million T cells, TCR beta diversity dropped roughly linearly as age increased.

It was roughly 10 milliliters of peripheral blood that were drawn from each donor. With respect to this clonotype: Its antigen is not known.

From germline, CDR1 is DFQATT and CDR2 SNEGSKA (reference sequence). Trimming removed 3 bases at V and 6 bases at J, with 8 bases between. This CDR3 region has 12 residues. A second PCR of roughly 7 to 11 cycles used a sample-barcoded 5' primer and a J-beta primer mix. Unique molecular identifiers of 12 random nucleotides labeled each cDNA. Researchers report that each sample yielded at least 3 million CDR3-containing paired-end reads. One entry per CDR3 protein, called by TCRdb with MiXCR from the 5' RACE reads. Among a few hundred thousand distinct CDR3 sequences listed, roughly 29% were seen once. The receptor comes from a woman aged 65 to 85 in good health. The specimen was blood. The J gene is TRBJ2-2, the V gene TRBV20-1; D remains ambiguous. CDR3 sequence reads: CSASKSAGELFF. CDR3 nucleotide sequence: TGCAGTGCTAGCAAAAGCGCCGGGGAGCTGTTTTTT.